Given below is one TCR beta chain in context. Its antigen is still unknown. One base away there is no much larger clone; base qualities are not given. V loses 2 bases at its end and J loses 3 bases; junction bases beyond the gene matches: 1. From a lookup of the germline V gene, CDR1 and CDR2 are SGHVS and FQNEAQ. Inclusive of the bounding cysteine and phenylalanine, the CDR3 is 15 residues long. Only CDR3 DNA is held: 45 bases, read in frame from base 1. TCRbeta CDR3 regions were amplified from genomic DNA by means of the immunoSEQ Assay, a bias-controlled multiplex PCR. Per the original workflow: Within the assay, amplification of reference gene primers was used to estimate how many nucleated cells each sample contained. To quantify the absolute abundance of each unique TCRbeta CDR3 rearrangement, sequence reads were collapsed and filtered. For each sample, productive Simpson clonality was calculated by taking the square root of Simpson's diversity index across productive rearrangements. The source is immuneACCESS, and TCRdb retained only in-frame sequences with V and J called. Part of the clones is not carried over; for the studies checked, unresolved V genes explain less than half of this, and the remainder is unexplained. Clone size and V and J calls were adopted from that table, with D and trimming inferred from the DNA. This sample is represented by about 50,000 clones; 79% of them were singletons. The ten largest clones add up to 20% to 30% of the sample.

The data derive from a study of blood T cell repertoires in COVID-19 (dated by TCRdb to 2020 to 2022). Broadly, across the study: Collaborator samples came from the United States, Italy and Spain and covered acute and convalescent phases of COVID-19. Subjects who had been exposed to COVID-19, were actively infected with it, or had recovered from it provided the deeply sampled blood TCRbeta repertoires that made up the dataset. Nearly every sample came with metadata listing a de-identified subject ID, COVID-19 status, age in years and sex. The repertoires were released in a freely available public database intended as a resource for research on the immune response to SARS-CoV-2. The prospective study material was composed of cDNA or gDNA derived from T cells, B-cell-depleted T cells, or PBMCs. Samples were obtained from the ongoing ImmuneRACE study (first 160 participants) and from over 1,000 subjects provided by 6 global collaborators. Where available, HLA class I and class II types were obtained from metadata supplied by the sample provider rather than from assay-based typing.

Study-wide findings and limitations: How much clinical and demographic metadata was included differed by source and by participant, and the metadata was provided uncurated.

Collaborating institutions collected whole blood in K2EDTA tubes following their own protocols. For TCRbeta analysis, collaborators shipped samples in one of three forms: frozen whole blood, isolated PBMCs, or DNA extracted from either of those sample types. The sample was peripheral blood. The clonotype originates from a man between 65 and 85 years old with acute or convalescent COVID-19. Recombination connected TRBV7-8 to TRBJ1-6, and 7 junction bases match TRBD1. The CDR3 in this case is CASSLRTGYNSPLHF. The nucleotide sequence is given as TGTGCCAGCAGCTTACGGACAGGCTATAATTCACCCCTCCACTTT.